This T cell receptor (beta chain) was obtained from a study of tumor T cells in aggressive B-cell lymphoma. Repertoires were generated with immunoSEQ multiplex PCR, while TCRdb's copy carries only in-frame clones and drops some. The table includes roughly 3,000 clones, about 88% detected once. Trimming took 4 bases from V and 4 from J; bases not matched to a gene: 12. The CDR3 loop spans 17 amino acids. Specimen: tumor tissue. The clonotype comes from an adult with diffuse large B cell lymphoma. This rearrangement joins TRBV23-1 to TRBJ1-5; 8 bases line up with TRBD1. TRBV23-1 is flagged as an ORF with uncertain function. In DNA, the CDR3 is TGCGCCAGCAGTCGGAAGGACGACAGGGGTAGAAATCAGCCCCAGCATTTT. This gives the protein CASSRKDDRGRNQPQHF.